This TCR beta chain came from a study of CD8+CD57+ T cells in acquired aplastic anemia. Across the whole study: DNA recovered from sorted CD4+ and CD8+ cells had a mean of around 3.2 ug. Study results and caveats: Roughly 31 CD8+ CDR3 sequences occurred in both the patients and the controls.

Patients included in sequencing had previously demonstrated CD8+CD57+ cell expansion by flow cytometry. The diagnosis in all patients was severe acquired aplastic anemia. Blood was sampled before the patients had received any therapy. CDR3 and TCR beta VDJ profiling relied on a genomic DNA template. A single record per CDR3 protein comes from TCRdb applying MiXCR to the reads. The sample has about 190,000 distinct CDR3 sequences; approximately 48% are singletons. As concerns this clonotype: No antigen is known for it.

CDR3 length: 13 residues. The J segment lost 4 bases and the V segment lost 6 bases, leaving 5 bases of the junction unmatched. The germline gives CDR1 MNHNS, CDR2 SASEGT. The V gene is TRBV6-1, the J gene TRBJ1-1; the match to TRBD1 covers 7 bases. The source material was sorted CD4+, CD8+, or CD8+CD57+ T cells (not recorded which) from PBMCs. This sequence originates from a human donor with aplastic anemia. The CDR3 is CASRRQGRTEAFF. CDR3 sequence (DNA): TGTGCCAGCAGACGACAGGGACGCACTGAAGCTTTCTTT.